Listed here is a single T cell receptor beta chain. Its antigen remains unidentified. This specimen comes from a study of T cell responses to AZD1222 COVID-19 vaccine. Study-wide findings and caveats: Repertoire collection took place solely once the T cell response had peaked. Most donors were white British, females outnumbered males, and clonal diversity was possibly underestimated.

Germline CDR1 and CDR2: SNHLY and FYNNEI. CDR3 length: 12 residues. V lost 11 bases and J 0 bases, leaving 11 bases between the germline ends. Here immunoSEQ multiplex PCR was the method, and the copy in TCRdb shows in-frame clones only, minus some. Found here are approximately 110,000 clones, 80% to 95% of them singletons; the top ten hold around 8.2%. Sequenced material: peripheral blood, taken 28 days after the second AZD1222 dose. This chain links TRBV2 with TRBJ2-7; D is perhaps TRBD2 (6 bases). This TCR was recovered from an adult who received the AZD1222 COVID-19 vaccine. The CDR3 bases are TGTGCCTGCGACGGGAGCTCCTACGAGCAGTACTTC. Its protein is CACDGSSYEQYF.